The 27 T cell receptor beta chains presented below share a single source sample, sequenced in a study of cytomegalovirus exposure and HLA in healthy donors. It was with 60 Vbeta and 13 Jbeta primers that the PCR ran. Method: immunoSEQ multiplex PCR; TCRdb's copy keeps in-frame clones and lacks some. The table records 100,000 to 150,000 clones, around three quarters of them present only once. The material sequenced was PBMCs. Receptor source: a man in his thirties or forties in good health and CMV-seropositive.

V usage is TRBV7-8 and J usage is TRBJ1-5; weak D call: TRBD1 (6 bases). Trimming removed 2 bases at V and 3 bases at J, with 11 bases between. The CDR3 sequence is 15 residues long. Germline CDR1 is SGHVS and CDR2 is FQNEAQ. CDR3 sequence (DNA): TGTGCCAGCAGCTTAAGGGGACACGACAATCAGCCCCAGCATTTT. Protein product: CASSLRGHDNQPQHF.

The chain employs TRBV6-6 and TRBJ1-2; 7 positions agree with TRBD1. Germline V gene sequence: CDR1 MNHNY, CDR2 SVGAGI (reference sequence). The length of the CDR3 is 14 residues. V was pared by 0 bases and J by 8 bases, with 6 bases of the junction left unmatched. The CDR3 loop reads CASSYSQQGRGYTF. DNA of the CDR3: TGTGCCAGCAGTTACTCGCAACAGGGGAGAGGCTACACCTTC.

This chain connects TRBV19 to TRBJ2-5; 7 bases line up with TRBD1. In germline, CDR1 is LNHDA, CDR2 SQIVND (reference sequence). V lost 10 bases and J lost 2; bases outside the gene matches: 10. This CDR3 has 14 residues. The CDR3 loop reads CATSKGAVQETQYF. The CDR3 bases are TGTGCCACTTCAAAGGGGGCGGTACAAGAGACCCAGTACTTC.

The table lists this clone with a few counts. This chain joins TRBV9 and TRBJ2-7, with D tentatively TRBD1 (6 bases). V was trimmed by 3 bases and J by 4 bases, leaving 14 bases between them. From germline, CDR1 is SGDLS and CDR2 YYNGEE. The CDR3 is 14 amino acids. This chain's CDR3 is CASSARQDGYEQYF. The CDR3 coding sequence is TGTGCCAGCAGCGCTAGACAGGACGGGTACGAGCAGTACTTC.

The chain recombines TRBV19 with TRBJ2-7; possible D gene TRBD2, 6 bases. This CDR3 comprises 13 residues. Deletions cut 5 bases from V and 0 bases from J, with 8 bases between. Germline-derived CDR1 and CDR2 are LNHDA and SQIVND (reference sequence). The CDR3 DNA reads as TGTGCCAGTAGTCGGAGGGACTCCTACGAGCAGTACTTC. Its translation is CASSRRDSYEQYF.

This CDR3 is CASSLWDSRNYGYTF. In DNA, the CDR3 is TGTGCCAGCAGTTTATGGGACAGCCGGAACTATGGCTACACCTTC. The gene calls are TRBV28 and TRBJ1-2; D is possibly TRBD1 (6 bases). The CDR3 consists of 15 residues. The V end was cut by 0 bases, the J end by 2 bases, with 10 bases between. Per germline, CDR1 MDHEN and CDR2 SYDVKM.

The chain joins TRBV5-1 to TRBJ2-3; no clear D gene. This CDR3 is built from 15 residues. The V gene lost 0 bases and the J gene lost 0 bases, with 8 bases spanning the gap. CDR1 and CDR2 from the germline V gene are SGHRS and YFSETQ. CDR3: CASSLAAVSTDTQYF. CDR3 DNA sequence: TGCGCCAGCAGCTTGGCGGCGGTTAGCACAGATACGCAGTATTTT.

The chain uses TRBV10-3 and TRBJ1-3; D is ambiguous. The germline V and J ends were trimmed by 10 bases and 3 bases, with 16 bases remaining between them. The germline V gene has CDR1 ENHRY and CDR2 SYGVKD. This CDR3 has 14 residues. For the CDR3, the DNA is TGTGCCACTCGCCGAGGGTTTGGTGGAAACACCATATATTTT. Protein sequence: CATRRGFGGNTIYF.

The chain is built from TRBV29-1 and TRBJ2-3, with TRBD1 identical over 8 bases. V trimming: 4 bases; J trimming: 0 bases; junction bases outside the gene matches: 6. CDR1 SQVTM and CDR2 ANQGSEA come from the germline V gene. This CDR3 has 15 residues. The CDR3 sequence: CSVGTGIQSTDTQYF. DNA for the CDR3: TGCAGCGTTGGGACAGGGATACAAAGCACAGATACGCAGTATTTT.

The rearrangement links TRBV7-3 to TRBJ1-2, with D uncertain. Trimming took off 5 bases at V and 4 bases at J, with 17 bases between the two ends. CDR3 length: 15 residues. The germline gives CDR1 SGHTA, CDR2 FQGTGA. CDR3 sequence reads: CASSRSGGQSYGYTF. The CDR3 DNA is TGTGCCAGCAGCCGATCAGGTGGGCAGAGCTATGGCTACACCTTC.

The chain joins TRBV2 to TRBJ2-5; D perhaps matches TRBD2 (5 bases). V lost 8 bases to trimming and J lost 5 bases, with 15 bases between them. Germline CDR1 is SNHLY and CDR2 is FYNNEI. This CDR3 contains 13 residues. DNA for the CDR3: TGTGCCAGCGGGCCTCTAACGGGGGAGACCCAGTACTTC. Protein: CASGPLTGETQYF.

Comments on this clone: Other DNA variants within this sample encode the same CDR3. The rearrangement uses TRBV11-2 and TRBJ2-7, with 8 bases matching TRBD2. Germline V lookup: CDR1 SGHAT, CDR2 FQNNGV. The CDR3 consists of 14 residues. J lost 7 bases, V lost 5 bases, and 10 bases had no gene match. CDR3 region: CASSRTGGPGEQYF. CDR3 DNA: TGTGCCAGCAGCCGAACGGGAGGGCCGGGGGAGCAGTACTTC.

The rearrangement links TRBV11-3 to TRBJ2-3, with D hard to call. V lost 0 bases to trimming and J lost 0 bases, with 7 bases between them. Germline-derived CDR1 and CDR2 are SGHNT and YENEEA. There are 15 residues in the CDR3. The CDR3 region is CASSLDITSTDTQYF. In nucleotides, the CDR3 is TGTGCCAGCAGCTTAGACATAACTAGCACAGATACGCAGTATTTT.

The CDR3 region is CASSPTGISIYEQYF. The DNA for the CDR3 is TGCGCCAGCAGCCCGACAGGGATTTCTATTTACGAGCAGTACTTC. This sequence joins TRBV4-1 and TRBJ2-7; 7 bases match TRBD1. Germline V lookup: CDR1 MGHRA, CDR2 YSYEKL. Losses at the gene ends were 4 bases for V and 4 bases for J; bases not matched to a gene: 10. This CDR3 contains 15 residues.

This clone was observed once. The chain couples TRBV19 to TRBJ2-2, with TRBD2 matching over 7 bases. The germline CDR1 and CDR2 sequences are LNHDA and SQIVND (reference sequence). This CDR3 region has 15 residues. J was trimmed by 6 bases and V by 1 base; bases with no gene match: 5. CDR3 bases: TGTGCCAGTAGTATAGTCGCTAGCGGCTCCGGGGAGCTGTTTTTT. Translation: CASSIVASGSGELFF.

The chain carries TRBV28 and TRBJ1-2; 8 nucleotides match TRBD1. Germline V gene sequence: CDR1 MDHEN, CDR2 SYDVKM. The CDR3 length is 14 residues. J was trimmed by 3 bases and V by 10 bases; bases with no gene match: 10. CDR3 residues: CAIPGQGADYGYTF. DNA for the CDR3: TGTGCCATACCAGGACAGGGAGCCGACTATGGCTACACCTTC.

The genes are TRBV19 and TRBJ1-1, with a weak D call TRBD1 (6 bases). Deletions cut 2 bases from V and 6 bases from J, with 13 bases between. Germline V gene data show CDR1 as LNHDA and CDR2 as SQIVND (reference sequence). The CDR3 has 14 amino acids. The CDR3 here is CASSITGRGAEAFF. The CDR3 DNA is TGTGCCAGTAGTATAACTGGCAGGGGTGCTGAAGCTTTCTTT.

V usage is TRBV28 and J usage is TRBJ1-3; no clear D gene. The CDR3 spans 15 residues. In germline, CDR1 is MDHEN, CDR2 SYDVKM. V was clipped by 0 bases and J by 0 bases, with 6 bases between them. CDR3 in amino acids: CASSLWRSSGNTIYF. The CDR3 DNA follows: TGTGCCAGCAGTTTATGGCGGAGCTCTGGAAACACCATATATTTT.

This chain uses TRBV29-1 with TRBJ1-6; 9 nucleotides line up with TRBD1. The CDR3 has 13 residues. The ends lost 5 bases at V and 7 bases at J; junction bases unmatched: 3. Per the germline V gene, CDR1 is SQVTM and CDR2 is ANQGSEA. The CDR3 spells CSVRGQGNSPLHF. In nucleotides, the CDR3 is TGCAGCGTTAGAGGACAGGGGAATTCACCCCTCCACTTT.

The rearrangement joins TRBV27 to TRBJ2-7, with 12 bases matching TRBD2. The V gene end was trimmed by 5 bases and the J gene end by 3 bases; junction bases not matched to a gene: 2. CDR1 is MNHEY and CDR2 is SMNVEV in the germline V gene (reference sequence). The CDR3 totals 14 residues. The CDR3 nucleotides are TGTGCCAGCAGTCCGGGACTAGCGGGCTACGAGCAGTACTTC. Its protein product is CASSPGLAGYEQYF.

This sequence joins TRBV28 and TRBJ2-3; 10 bases are a match to TRBD2. With 2 bases clipped from V and 4 bases from J, the junction kept 6 bases outside the gene matches. This CDR3 has 16 residues. The germline V gene encodes CDR1 MDHEN and CDR2 SYDVKM. CDR3 DNA sequence: TGTGCCAGCAGTTTAGAGCTAGCGGGGGCGCCAGATACGCAGTATTTT. Protein sequence: CASSLELAGAPDTQYF.

The rearrangement joins TRBV13 to TRBJ1-4; tentatively, D is TRBD1 (6 bases). Trimming cost V 4 bases and J 8 bases, with 14 bases left between them. Germline values: CDR1 PRHDT, CDR2 FYEKMQ (reference sequence). CDR3 length: 14 amino acids. The chain's CDR3 is CASSYRDTREKLFF. The DNA of the CDR3 is TGTGCCAGCAGCTACCGGGACACCAGAGAAAAACTGTTTTTT.

This clone was seen more than once but under ten times. V usage is TRBV6-1 and J usage is TRBJ1-2; a possible D gene is TRBD1 (6 bases). This CDR3 spans 15 amino acids. Germline V gives CDR1 MNHNS, CDR2 SASEGT. V was shortened by 6 bases and J by 1 base, with 15 bases between the two germline ends. The CDR3 region has the DNA TGTGCCAGCAGACTATACCTACAGGGTAACTATGGCTACACCTTC. Its translation is CASRLYLQGNYGYTF.

The chain is built from TRBV6-5 and TRBJ1-6, with TRBD1 identical over 7 bases. The V and J ends lost 5 bases and 5 bases, in that order; junction bases with no gene match: 6. Looked up from germline, CDR1 is MNHEY and CDR2 is SVGAGI. The CDR3 extends over 15 amino acids. CDR3 DNA sequence: TGTGCCAGCAGTGCCGGGACAGCTAATAATTCACCCCTCCACTTT. It yields the protein CASSAGTANNSPLHF.

The rearrangement joins TRBV28 to TRBJ1-2; D not certain. Germline CDR1 and CDR2: MDHEN and SYDVKM. The CDR3 runs 11 residues. Trimming removed 6 bases from V and 6 bases from J, with 8 bases in between. This CDR3 is CASRWRNGYTF. The CDR3 bases are TGTGCCAGCAGGTGGAGAAATGGCTACACCTTC.

This CDR3 reads CARPPIRQSGNTIYF. The CDR3 DNA reads TGTGCCAGACCCCCGATCAGACAATCTGGAAACACCATATATTTT. The genes are TRBV28 and TRBJ1-3; D is ambiguous. V was trimmed by 9 bases and J by 1 base, leaving 16 bases between them. The CDR3 spans 15 residues. The germline CDR1 and CDR2 sequences are MDHEN and SYDVKM.

The chain has TRBV15 and TRBJ2-5; TRBD1 matches 7 bases. Germline CDR1 LNHNV, CDR2 YYDKDF (reference sequence). The CDR3 sequence is 17 residues long. The junction had 16 bases not matched to a gene; V was cut back by 4 bases and J by 5 bases. CDR3 loop: CATSTNYRGIGYETQYF. The CDR3 nucleotides read TGTGCCACCAGCACTAATTACAGGGGAATCGGGTACGAGACCCAGTACTTC.